Each of the 29 T cell receptor beta chains below was sequenced from the same sample in a study of cytomegalovirus exposure and HLA in healthy donors. Libraries were prepared by immunoSEQ multiplex PCR; TCRdb keeps only in-frame clonotypes and omits some of them. The sample lists some 160,000 clones; around nine tenths were seen once. Sequencing was done on a sample of PBMCs. These receptors were collected from a man aged 18 to 35 in good health and CMV-seronegative.

The rearrangement uses TRBV29-1 and TRBJ1-2; D is ambiguous. This CDR3 spans 12 amino acids. Germline V gene sequence: CDR1 SQVTM, CDR2 ANQGSEA. Trimming left V 5 bases short and J 2 bases short, with 9 bases between. This chain's CDR3 is CSVRGGNYGYTF. The CDR3 DNA reads TGCAGCGTTCGGGGAGGGAACTATGGCTACACCTTC.

The chain joins TRBV27 to TRBJ2-2; 8 nucleotides match TRBD1. The V and J ends lost 3 bases and 3 bases, in that order; junction bases with no gene match: 3. CDR3 length: 15 amino acids. From germline, CDR1 is MNHEY and CDR2 SMNVEV (reference sequence). The CDR3: CASSLTGAYTGELFF. The CDR3 region has the DNA TGTGCCAGCAGTTTGACAGGGGCGTACACCGGGGAGCTGTTTTTT.

This chain connects TRBV5-1 to TRBJ2-5, with 9 bases lining up with TRBD2. The germline V gene has CDR1 SGHRS and CDR2 YFSETQ. V gave up 0 bases and J gave up 6 bases; unmatched junction bases: 12. The CDR3 spans 17 residues. CDR3 DNA sequence: TGCGCCAGCAGCTTGGTGCCAGGGGGTAGCGGGGGCAAGACCCAGTACTTC. It translates to CASSLVPGGSGGKTQYF.

The chain is built from TRBV19 and TRBJ2-7, with D maybe TRBD1 (6 bases). The germline gives CDR1 LNHDA, CDR2 SQIVND (reference sequence). The CDR3 is 11 residues long. V lost 9 bases to trimming and J lost 5 bases, with 11 bases between them. CDR3: CASRTDHEQYF. DNA for the CDR3: TGTGCCAGCAGGACAGACCACGAGCAGTACTTC.

The chain uses TRBV27 and TRBJ1-2, with D perhaps TRBD1 (5 bases). CDR1 and CDR2 from the germline V gene are MNHEY and SMNVEV (reference sequence). The V gene lost 3 bases and the J gene lost 8 bases, with 13 bases spanning the gap. This CDR3 comprises 13 residues. The CDR3 reads CASSLGLWEGYTF. In nucleotides, the CDR3 is TGTGCCAGCAGTTTGGGGCTATGGGAAGGCTACACCTTC.

The chain carries TRBV10-1 and TRBJ2-1; TRBD1 agrees at 7 bases. The germline V gene encodes CDR1 WNHNN and CDR2 SYGVQD (reference sequence). The ends lost 6 bases at V and 4 bases at J; junction bases unmatched: 9. The CDR3 totals 15 residues. The CDR3 DNA follows: TGCGCCAGCAGACCCGAGACAGGGCCGTACAATGAGCAGTTCTTC. It specifies CASRPETGPYNEQFF.

The chain is built from TRBV15 and TRBJ2-2; possible D gene TRBD1, 6 bases. The V gene lost 0 bases and the J gene lost 1 base, with 15 bases spanning the gap. Looked up from germline, CDR1 is LNHNV and CDR2 is YYDKDF (reference sequence). CDR3 length: 18 amino acids. Here the CDR3 DNA reads TGTGCCACCAGCAGAGATGGGGGCAGAGTAGAGAACACCGGGGAGCTGTTTTTT. Protein: CATSRDGGRVENTGELFF.

The chain couples TRBV7-2 to TRBJ1-2; a possible D gene is TRBD1 (5 bases). Germline lookup yields CDR1 SGHTA and CDR2 FQGNSA. V lost 3 bases, J lost 4 bases, and 15 bases lay in between. This CDR3 region has 15 residues. The CDR3 DNA reads TGTGCCAGCAGCTTCTTAGGGGCGACCGCCTATGGCTACACCTTC. As protein: CASSFLGATAYGYTF.

The chain has TRBV16 and TRBJ1-1; TRBD1 aligns across 7 bases. This CDR3 comprises 16 residues. Germline lookup yields CDR1 KGHSY and CDR2 FQNENV. With V trimmed by 0 bases and J by 3 bases, 7 bases remained unmatched. The DNA of the CDR3 is TGTGCCAGCAGCCAATCAGGAGGGGGCACTTACACTGAAGCTTTCTTT. Its protein is CASSQSGGGTYTEAFF.

The rearrangement joins TRBV2 to TRBJ1-5; tentatively, D is TRBD1 (6 bases). This CDR3 is 12 amino acids long. V shed 2 bases and J shed 13 bases, with 12 bases lying between them. The germline gives CDR1 SNHLY, CDR2 FYNNEI. The CDR3 spells CASSERSGVQHF. CDR3 DNA sequence: TGTGCCAGCAGTGAAAGGTCAGGGGTACAGCATTTT.

The rearrangement joins TRBV28 to TRBJ1-4; TRBD1 matches at 9 bases. J was trimmed by 3 bases and V by 5 bases; bases with no gene match: 10. The length of the CDR3 is 17 residues. From germline, CDR1 is MDHEN and CDR2 SYDVKM. CDR3 DNA sequence: TGTGCCAGCAGTGTCTCACAGGGGGCGGGCGCTAATGAAAAACTGTTTTTT. This codes for CASSVSQGAGANEKLFF.

The J gene is TRBJ1-2, the V gene TRBV6-5, with 10 positions matching TRBD1. The CDR3 spans 15 residues. With V trimmed by 2 bases and J by 8 bases, 8 bases remained unmatched. Germline V lookup: CDR1 MNHEY, CDR2 SVGAGI. The CDR3 nucleotides read TGTGCCAGCAGTTACCCCGGGACAGGGGAAGGAGGCTACACCTTC. Translation: CASSYPGTGEGGYTF.

The rearrangement joins TRBV5-6 to TRBJ2-4, with 8 nucleotides matching TRBD1. J lost 3 bases, V lost 9 bases, and 14 bases had no gene match. The CDR3 spans 16 residues. Germline V lookup: CDR1 SGHDT, CDR2 YYEEEE. CDR3 region: CATPNRQGKGKNIQYF. DNA of the CDR3: TGTGCCACCCCAAATCGACAGGGGAAAGGCAAAAACATTCAGTACTTC.

V gene TRBV7-9 combines with J gene TRBJ1-2, with 8 bases aligning to TRBD1. CDR1 and CDR2 (germline): SEHNR, FQNEAQ (reference sequence). This CDR3 comprises 16 residues. J gave up 2 bases and V 1 base, and 6 bases lay outside the gene matches. This CDR3 is CASSLGSAGGNYGYTF. The DNA for the CDR3 is TGTGCCAGCAGCTTAGGGTCCGCAGGGGGCAACTATGGCTACACCTTC.

The chain has TRBV6-5 and TRBJ2-7; TRBD2 is a possible D gene (6 bases). The CDR3 runs 10 residues. Germline CDR1 reads MNHEY; CDR2 reads SVGAGI. V was shortened by 6 bases and J by 7 bases, with 7 bases between the two germline ends. CDR3 in amino acids: CASRGREQYF. The DNA of the CDR3 is TGTGCCAGCAGGGGGAGGGAGCAGTACTTC.

This chain joins TRBV7-2 and TRBJ1-5; 8 bases are shared with TRBD1. The germline gives CDR1 SGHTA, CDR2 FQGNSA. With 1 base clipped from V and 7 bases from J, the junction kept 3 bases outside the gene matches. CDR3 length equals 14 residues. The CDR3 reads CASSLVTGEQPQHF. The CDR3 nucleotides are TGTGCCAGCAGCTTAGTGACAGGGGAACAGCCCCAGCATTTT.

This clone came up once. The V and J genes are TRBV29-1 and TRBJ2-5, with D perhaps matching TRBD2 (6 bases). Trimming stripped 2 bases from V and 4 bases from J, with 17 bases between. The CDR3 spans 15 residues. Germline CDR1 is SQVTM and CDR2 is ANQGSEA. This chain's CDR3 is CSVENASVWGETQYF. The CDR3 DNA reads TGCAGCGTTGAAAATGCTAGCGTATGGGGAGAGACCCAGTACTTC.

This chain joins TRBV7-8 and TRBJ1-1; maybe TRBD1 (6 bases). CDR3 size: 17 residues. The V gene's germline CDR1 is SGHVS and CDR2 FQNEAQ. Trimming pared 4 bases from V and 0 bases from J, leaving 18 bases between. The CDR3 loop reads CASSWNRDNYLNTEAFF. The CDR3 DNA reads TGTGCCAGCAGCTGGAACCGGGACAACTATTTGAACACTGAAGCTTTCTTT.

The chain uses TRBV27 and TRBJ2-1; 8 bases align to TRBD2. V shed 4 bases, J shed 2 bases, and the junction held 4 bases outside the gene matches. Germline V gene sequence: CDR1 MNHEY, CDR2 SMNVEV (reference sequence). CDR3 length: 15 residues. The CDR3 sequence is CASSSAGVTYNEQFF. The CDR3 coding sequence is TGTGCCAGCAGTTCAGCGGGAGTAACCTACAATGAGCAGTTCTTC.

The chain combines TRBV6-5 with TRBJ2-7; D may be TRBD2 (6 bases). The CDR3 sequence is 14 residues long. V was pared by 5 bases and J by 2 bases, with 13 bases between. CDR1 is MNHEY, CDR2 SVGAGI, per germline. CDR3 coding DNA: TGTGCCAGCAGTAATGCAGCGGGTGCCTACGAGCAGTACTTC. Translating gives CASSNAAGAYEQYF.

The rearrangement uses TRBV19 and TRBJ1-1; no clear D. CDR1 is LNHDA and CDR2 is SQIVND in the germline V gene (reference sequence). The V end was cut by 5 bases, the J end by 3 bases, with 7 bases between. The CDR3 spans 12 residues. CDR3 nucleotides: TGTGCCAGTAGTCCAGAAGACACTGAAGCTTTCTTT. Translation gives CASSPEDTEAFF.

V usage is TRBV5-1 and J usage is TRBJ2-5; 8 nucleotides agree with TRBD2. Germline-derived CDR1 and CDR2 are SGHRS and YFSETQ. CDR3 size: 16 residues. V shed 6 bases and J 1 base; nucleotides not matched to a gene: 11. CDR3 nucleotides: TGCGCCAGCACCCCGAGGGCGGGGGGCCCCCAAGAGACCCAGTACTTC. Its translation: CASTPRAGGPQETQYF. Full variable domain (outside the CDR3, taken from reference TRBV5-1 and TRBJ2-5): KAGVTQTPRYLIKTRGQQVTLSCSPISGHRSVSWYQQTPGQGLQFLFEYFSETQRNKGNFPGRFSGRQFSNSRSEMNVSTLELGDSALYLCASTPRAGGPQETQYFGPGTRLLVL.

V gene TRBV10-3 combines with J gene TRBJ2-7; 8 bases are shared with TRBD1. With 10 bases clipped from V and 5 bases from J, the junction kept 13 bases outside the gene matches. The CDR3 is made up of 14 amino acids. Germline assignment: CDR1 ENHRY and CDR2 SYGVKD. This CDR3 is CASVKTGEAHEQYF. DNA of the CDR3: TGTGCCAGCGTGAAGACAGGGGAGGCCCACGAGCAGTACTTC.

The CDR3 is CASSEFSVDRPNYGYTF. CDR3 DNA sequence: TGTGCCAGCAGTGAATTCTCGGTCGACAGACCGAACTATGGCTACACCTTC. This chain connects TRBV6-1 to TRBJ1-2; perhaps TRBD1 as D (5 bases). This CDR3 spans 17 amino acids. The germline V gene has CDR1 MNHNS and CDR2 SASEGT. V shed 2 bases and J shed 2 bases, with 18 bases lying between them.

The CDR3 protein is CASRRTAPNTEAFF. The CDR3 bases are TGCGCCAGCAGGAGGACAGCCCCGAACACTGAAGCTTTCTTT. This chain connects TRBV5-1 to TRBJ1-1; TRBD1 is a possible D gene (6 bases). V was trimmed by 5 bases and J by 1 base, leaving 12 bases between them. The CDR3 has 14 amino acids. CDR1 and CDR2 (germline): SGHRS, YFSETQ.

The V call is TRBV4-3, the J call TRBJ2-3; 10 bases map to TRBD2. V dropped 1 base and J dropped 0; count of bases not matched to a gene: 7. From germline, CDR1 is LGHNA and CDR2 YSLEER. This CDR3 comprises 18 residues. This chain's CDR3 is CASSQVSGRPTSTDTQYF. CDR3 nucleotides: TGCGCCAGCAGCCAAGTTAGCGGGAGGCCAACAAGCACAGATACGCAGTATTTT.

This sequence joins TRBV10-2 and TRBJ2-7, with D possibly matching TRBD1 (5 bases). Trimming left V 2 bases short and J 3 bases short, with 5 bases between. Germline V lookup: CDR1 WSHSY, CDR2 SAAADI. CDR3 length: 12 amino acids. The CDR3 loop reads CASSETGYEQYF. CDR3 bases: TGCGCCAGCAGTGAGACAGGCTACGAGCAGTACTTC.

This clone was detected only a few times. The chain carries TRBV25-1 and TRBJ1-6; maybe TRBD1 (6 bases). Trimming shortened V by 8 bases and J by 10 bases, and 6 bases separated the two germline ends. CDR1 is MGHDK and CDR2 is SYGVNS in the germline V gene. CDR3 length equals 10 residues. CDR3 DNA: TGTGCCAGCGGGGGCTCACCCCTCCACTTT. It encodes CASGGSPLHF.

The V gene is TRBV6-5, the J gene TRBJ2-1, with TRBD1 matching over 11 bases. The CDR3 consists of 14 residues. V trimming: 5 bases; J trimming: 9 bases; junction bases outside the gene matches: 6. CDR1 is MNHEY and CDR2 is SVGAGI in the germline V gene. The CDR3 sequence is CASSPDRGRVEQFF. The CDR3 nucleotides are TGTGCCAGCAGTCCGGACAGGGGGCGGGTTGAGCAGTTCTTC.